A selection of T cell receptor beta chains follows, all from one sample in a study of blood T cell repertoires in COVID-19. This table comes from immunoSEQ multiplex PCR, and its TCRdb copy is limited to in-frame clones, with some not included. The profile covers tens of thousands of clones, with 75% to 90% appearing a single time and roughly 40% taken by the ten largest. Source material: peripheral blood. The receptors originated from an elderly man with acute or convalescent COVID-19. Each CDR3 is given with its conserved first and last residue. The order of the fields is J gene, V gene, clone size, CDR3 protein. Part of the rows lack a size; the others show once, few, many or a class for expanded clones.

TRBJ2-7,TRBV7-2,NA,CASRRTSGSSQQYF
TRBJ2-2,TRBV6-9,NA,CATGRAPGLAGGYESGELFF
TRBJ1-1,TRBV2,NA,CASRGDRVSEAFF
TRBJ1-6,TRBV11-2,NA,CASSRDINLNSPLHF
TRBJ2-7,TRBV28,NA,CASSLRTGGPEQYF
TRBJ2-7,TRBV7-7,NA,CATFWGQGQKFSYEQYF
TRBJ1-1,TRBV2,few,CASSELAGNTEAFF
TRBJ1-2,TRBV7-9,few,CASSPGQYGYTF
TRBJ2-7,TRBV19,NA,CASSLGTSGTYEQYF
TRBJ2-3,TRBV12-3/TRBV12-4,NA,CASRAYTDTQYF
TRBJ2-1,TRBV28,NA,CASKNDDSSYNEQFF
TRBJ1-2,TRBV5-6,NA,CASTGGSRVALGYTF
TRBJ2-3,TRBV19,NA,CASSITSGSGTDTQYF
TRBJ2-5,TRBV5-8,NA,CASSLRSPGGVAGVETQYF
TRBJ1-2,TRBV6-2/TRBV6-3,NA,CASSYRGQGDGYTF